What follows are 27 T cell receptor beta chains derived from one specimen sequenced in a study of CD8 T cells in ankylosing spondylitis. One entry per CDR3 protein, called by TCRdb with MiXCR from the 5' RACE reads. Of tens of thousands of distinct CDR3 sequences listed, roughly 27% are singletons. Sequenced: blood, either unsorted or a sorted T cell fraction (not recorded which). The receptors were gathered from a male donor with ankylosing spondylitis or in good health (not recorded which).

J is TRBJ2-1 and V is TRBV12-3 or TRBV12-4; 8 bases line up with TRBD2. V lost 5 bases, J lost 5 bases, and 14 bases stayed unmatched. The CDR3 runs to 17 residues. The CDR3 sequence: CASSARPPGLVNNEQFF. CDR3 DNA: TGTGCCAGCAGTGCCAGACCCCCGGGACTAGTGAACAATGAGCAGTTCTTC.

The gene calls are TRBV19 and TRBJ2-1; D unclear. From germline, CDR1 is LNHDA and CDR2 SQIVND (reference sequence). The CDR3 totals 13 residues. Deletions cut 9 bases from V and 0 bases from J, with 9 bases between. CDR3 in amino acids: CARRVNSYNEQFF. CDR3 nucleotide sequence: TGTGCCAGACGGGTAAACTCCTACAATGAGCAGTTCTTC.

The chain couples TRBV7-3 to TRBJ1-2; D remains ambiguous. Trimming cost V 2 bases and J 8 bases, with 12 bases left between them. The V gene's germline CDR1 is SGHTA and CDR2 FQGTGA. The CDR3 runs 13 residues. The CDR3 region has the DNA TGTGCCAGCAGCTTAGATGGTATGGAAGGCTACACCTTC. Encoded protein: CASSLDGMEGYTF.

The V gene is TRBV6-5, the J gene TRBJ1-6; D ambiguous. Germline assignment: CDR1 MNHEY and CDR2 SVGAGI. This CDR3 has 16 amino acids. With 2 bases removed from V and 9 bases from J, the gap between germline ends came to 17 bases. The CDR3 reads CASSYEDGTRGSPLHF. DNA for the CDR3: TGTGCCAGCAGTTACGAGGACGGAACGCGGGGTTCACCCCTCCACTTT.

The V gene is TRBV2, the J gene TRBJ2-5; D tentatively reads TRBD1 or TRBD2 (6 bases each). The germline CDR1 and CDR2 sequences are SNHLY and FYNNEI. With 1 base removed from V and 5 bases from J, the gap between germline ends came to 17 bases. The CDR3 has 16 amino acids. The CDR3 reads CASSEVGLEQGETQYF. For the CDR3, the DNA is TGTGCCAGCAGTGAAGTGGGACTGGAGCAGGGGGAGACCCAGTACTTC.

This clonotype was seen ten or more times. The chain is built from TRBV5-1 and TRBJ1-1, with 12 positions matching TRBD1. V lost 0 bases, J lost 11 bases, and 8 bases stayed unmatched. Germline CDR1 and CDR2: SGHRS and YFSETQ. The CDR3 has 15 residues. The CDR3 DNA follows: TGCGCCAGCAGCTTGGCTGGGACAGGGGGCCGAGGGGCTTTCTTT. Encoded protein: CASSLAGTGGRGAFF. The whole variable domain, filled in from reference TRBV5-1 and TRBJ1-1, reads KAGVTQTPRYLIKTRGQQVTLSCSPISGHRSVSWYQQTPGQGLQFLFEYFSETQRNKGNFPGRFSGRQFSNSRSEMNVSTLELGDSALYLCASSLAGTGGRGAFFGQGTRLTVV.

This clonotype was picked up a small number of times. In DNA, the CDR3 is TGTGCCAGCTCACCGCGGGTGGGGGACACTGAAGCTTTCTTT. Translation: CASSPRVGDTEAFF. The chain recombines TRBV18 with TRBJ1-1, with a tentative D call TRBD1 (5 bases). The germline V gene encodes CDR1 KGHSH and CDR2 LQKENI. Trimming removed 3 bases at V and 3 bases at J, with 11 bases between. The CDR3 extends over 14 amino acids.

The chain employs TRBV5-8 and TRBJ1-1, with D unresolved. V was trimmed by 0 bases and J by 8 bases, leaving 5 bases between them. Germline values: CDR1 SGHTS, CDR2 YDEGEE. CDR3 length: 11 residues. CDR3 sequence: CASSLVLEAFF. CDR3 sequence (DNA): TGTGCCAGCAGCTTGGTACTAGAAGCTTTCTTT.

This chain uses TRBV7-9 with TRBJ2-3; D gene unclear. Germline assignment: CDR1 SEHNR and CDR2 FQNEAQ (reference sequence). The V end lost 1 base, the J end lost 2 bases, and 10 bases lay between the germline ends. CDR3 length: 15 residues. The DNA for the CDR3 is TGTGCCAGCAGCTTAGGTGCAGGTATCACAGATACGCAGTATTTT. Protein sequence: CASSLGAGITDTQYF.

This clonotype has a handful of counts. The chain has TRBV14 and TRBJ2-1, with D maybe TRBD1 (5 bases). The CDR3 is made up of 15 amino acids. V was shortened by 4 bases and J by 1 base, with 11 bases between the two germline ends. CDR1 and CDR2 from the germline V gene are SGHDN and FVKESK. CDR3 loop: CASSPQGGSYNEQFF. CDR3 nucleotide sequence: TGTGCCAGCAGCCCTCAGGGTGGATCCTACAATGAGCAGTTCTTC. Together with reference TRBV14 and TRBJ2-1, the CDR3 gives the full variable domain: EAGVTQFPSHSVIEKGQTVTLRCDPISGHDNLYWYRRVMGKEIKFLLHFVKESKQDESGMPNNRFLAERTGGTYSTLKVQPAELEDSGVYFCASSPQGGSYNEQFFGPGTRLTVL.

The table lists this clonotype with a few counts. V and J are TRBV12-3 or TRBV12-4 and TRBJ2-5; D perhaps matches TRBD2 (5 bases). The CDR3 spans 13 residues. Trimming took 5 bases from V and 2 from J, leaving 9 bases between them. CDR3 sequence: CASSRGFQETQYF. The CDR3 nucleotides read TGTGCCAGCAGTCGGGGTTTTCAAGAGACCCAGTACTTC.

This chain joins TRBV20-1 and TRBJ2-2; TRBD1 agrees at 7 bases. Germline V gene lookup returns CDR1 DFQATT and CDR2 SNEGSKA (reference sequence). V lost 5 bases and J lost 1; bases outside the gene matches: 4. The CDR3 has 14 residues. CDR3 DNA sequence: TGCAGTGCTGATGACAGGGAGAACACCGGGGAGCTGTTTTTT. Amino acid sequence: CSADDRENTGELFF.

This clonotype was detected a few times. V and J are TRBV5-5 and TRBJ2-7; possibly TRBD1 or TRBD2 for D (6 bases each). CDR1 is SGHKS and CDR2 is YYEKEE in the germline V gene (reference sequence). The ends were cut back, 3 bases at V and 0 bases at J, with 16 bases in the middle. The CDR3 totals 16 residues. Written as DNA, the CDR3 is TGTGCCAGCAGCTCGGTTACAGGGAGGAACTCCTACGAGCAGTACGTC. It specifies CASSSVTGRNSYEQYV.

There are a few counts of this clonotype. V usage is TRBV7-2 and J usage is TRBJ2-5; no definite D call. Germline CDR1 is SGHTA and CDR2 is FQGNSA. The CDR3 totals 13 residues. V lost 2 bases to trimming and J lost 3 bases, with 7 bases between them. The CDR3 sequence is CASSLRAEETQYF. CDR3 DNA: TGTGCCAGCAGCTTAAGGGCAGAAGAGACCCAGTACTTC.

This rearrangement joins TRBV6-5 to TRBJ2-7; TRBD2 matches at 8 bases. V trimming: 2 bases; J trimming: 3 bases; junction bases outside the gene matches: 6. Germline CDR1 and CDR2: MNHEY and SVGAGI. The length of the CDR3 is 15 residues. CDR3 nucleotides: TGTGCCAGCAGTTACACGGGACTAGGGCACTACGAGCAGTACTTC. This encodes CASSYTGLGHYEQYF.

This clonotype was seen a handful of times. This chain connects TRBV5-1 to TRBJ2-3, with D possibly being TRBD1 or TRBD2 (6 bases each). Germline values: CDR1 SGHRS, CDR2 YFSETQ. The V gene lost 2 bases and the J gene lost 3 bases, with 13 bases spanning the gap. The CDR3 contains 15 residues. CDR3 loop: CASSLKQGGTDTQYF. Written as DNA, the CDR3 is TGCGCCAGCAGCTTAAAACAGGGAGGTACAGATACGCAGTATTTT.

This sequence joins TRBV7-2 and TRBJ2-7; 9 nucleotides align to TRBD2. The CDR3 contains 15 residues. V was clipped by 3 bases and J by 7 bases; unmatched bases: 10. Germline CDR1 and CDR2: SGHTA and FQGNSA. In DNA form, the CDR3 reads TGTGCCAGCAGCTTGTATCTAGCGGGGCGTTTTGAGCAGTACTTC. It translates to CASSLYLAGRFEQYF.

The chain is built from TRBV7-3 and TRBJ2-5; D is possibly TRBD2 (5 bases). Between the trimmed V and J ends, which lost 7 bases and 0 bases, there was a span of 12 bases. The CDR3 is 14 residues long. CDR1 and CDR2 from the germline V gene are SGHTA and FQGTGA. The DNA of the CDR3 is TGTGCCAGCACCCTCACGGGGAACCAAGAGACCCAGTACTTC. Protein: CASTLTGNQETQYF.

The rearrangement joins TRBV20-1 to TRBJ2-1; D is ambiguous. The CDR3 covers 15 residues. Germline V gene lookup returns CDR1 DFQATT and CDR2 SNEGSKA (reference sequence). V lost 0 bases, J lost 0 bases, and 9 bases lay in between. The CDR3 coding sequence is TGCAGTGCTAGAGATCCGTCGAGCTCCTACAATGAGCAGTTCTTC. It translates to CSARDPSSSYNEQFF.

Only a few counts were recorded for this clonotype. DNA of the CDR3: TGCAGTGCTCCCTTTGCTCAAGAGACCCAGTACTTC. Translated: CSAPFAQETQYF. This sequence joins TRBV20-1 and TRBJ2-5, with D hard to call. Trimming left V 5 bases short and J 2 bases short, with 9 bases between. This CDR3 is 12 amino acids long. Germline CDR1 and CDR2: DFQATT and SNEGSKA (reference sequence).

The V call is TRBV11-2, the J call TRBJ2-2; D unclear. The CDR3 sequence is 14 residues long. V was shortened by 3 bases and J by 1 base, with 6 bases between the two germline ends. Per germline, CDR1 SGHAT and CDR2 FQNNGV. The CDR3 protein is CASSFGVNTGELFF. The CDR3 region has the DNA TGTGCCAGCAGCTTTGGAGTGAACACCGGGGAGCTGTTTTTT.

The gene calls are TRBV5-5 and TRBJ1-4; D is ambiguous. Germline CDR1 and CDR2: SGHKS and YYEKEE (reference sequence). The CDR3 consists of 13 residues. Deletions cut 0 bases from V and 7 bases from J, with 7 bases between. CDR3 loop: CASSLERVEKLFF. For the CDR3, the DNA is TGTGCCAGCAGCTTGGAAAGGGTTGAAAAACTGTTTTTT.

This chain links TRBV5-1 with TRBJ2-5, with D possibly being TRBD1 (6 bases). The germline V gene encodes CDR1 SGHRS and CDR2 YFSETQ. Trimming took 7 bases from V and 2 from J, leaving 18 bases between them. This CDR3 is 15 amino acids long. In DNA form, the CDR3 reads TGCGCCAGCCAGTTGACAGGAAGAAGTCAAGAGACCCAGTACTTC. Protein: CASQLTGRSQETQYF. The full variable domain, in which reference TRBV5-1 and TRBJ2-5 provide the parts outside the CDR3, is KAGVTQTPRYLIKTRGQQVTLSCSPISGHRSVSWYQQTPGQGLQFLFEYFSETQRNKGNFPGRFSGRQFSNSRSEMNVSTLELGDSALYLCASQLTGRSQETQYFGPGTRLLVL.

This clonotype was detected a few times. The chain links TRBV12-3 or TRBV12-4 to TRBJ2-1; possible D gene TRBD2, 6 bases. The CDR3 runs to 14 residues. Between the trimmed V and J ends, which lost 1 base and 8 bases, there was a span of 12 bases. The CDR3 DNA reads as TGTGCCAGCAGTTTAGGGGCGGGACCCCATGAGCAGTTCTTC. It encodes CASSLGAGPHEQFF.

J is TRBJ2-7 and V is TRBV5-1; D remains ambiguous. The germline V and J ends were trimmed by 2 bases and 0 bases, with 12 bases remaining between them. Germline CDR1 and CDR2: SGHRS and YFSETQ. This CDR3 contains 15 residues. CDR3 protein: CASSFPTLSSYEQYV. In DNA form, the CDR3 reads TGCGCCAGCAGCTTTCCTACTCTTAGCTCCTACGAGCAGTACGTC.

This clonotype was recorded a few times. The CDR3 region has the DNA TGCGCCAGCAGAGGACAGGGGGCTTCCACCGGGGAGCTGTTTTTT. Protein sequence: CASRGQGASTGELFF. V and J are TRBV5-1 and TRBJ2-2, with 11 bases identical to TRBD1. Germline loops: CDR1 SGHRS, CDR2 YFSETQ. This CDR3 spans 15 amino acids. J was trimmed by 4 bases and V by 5 bases; bases with no gene match: 4. Full variable domain (missing parts from reference TRBV5-1 and TRBJ2-2): KAGVTQTPRYLIKTRGQQVTLSCSPISGHRSVSWYQQTPGQGLQFLFEYFSETQRNKGNFPGRFSGRQFSNSRSEMNVSTLELGDSALYLCASRGQGASTGELFFGEGSRLTVL.

The chain has TRBV12-3 or TRBV12-4 and TRBJ2-7, with D unclear. This CDR3 region has 12 residues. V shed 1 base and J shed 5 bases, with 6 bases lying between them. DNA of the CDR3: TGTGCCAGCAGTTTAGAAACACACGAGCAGTACTTC. Its translation is CASSLETHEQYF.